This T cell receptor beta chain was identified in a study of blood T cell repertoires in COVID-19. Participants were placed into cohorts based on the clinical history they reported. Using immunoSEQ multiplex PCR, the repertoire was profiled, and TCRdb retains in-frame clones only, with some absent. The sample carries under 200,000 clones, more than 70% recorded once. The sequencing sample was made of PBMCs or T cells enriched from blood (not recorded which). The TCR originated in a man aged 55 to 70 who had recovered from COVID-19.

The CDR3 here is CASSHRTGGDGYTF. CDR3 nucleotide sequence: TGTGCCAGCAGCCACCGGACAGGGGGCGATGGCTACACCTTC. The chain couples TRBV14 to TRBJ1-2; TRBD1 aligns across 11 bases. The CDR3 loop spans 14 amino acids. Germline trimming cut 3 bases from V and 6 bases from J; bases unmatched to any gene: 3. Germline loops: CDR1 SGHDN, CDR2 FVKESK.